These 31 T cell receptor beta chains share one sample of origin, sequenced in a study of OX40 agonist ivuxolimab in advanced cancers. Clones were sequenced by immunoSEQ multiplex PCR, and TCRdb holds only the in-frame ones, with some missing. In the table there are some 60,000 clones, 84% of which are singletons. Sequenced material: CD4+ or CD8+ T cells sorted from blood, taken in a trial of the OX40 agonist ivuxolimab. The source of these receptors is an adult with an advanced solid tumor such as melanoma, head and neck, liver or kidney cancer.

This chain connects TRBV7-2 to TRBJ2-1; 9 nucleotides align to TRBD1. The CDR3 is 16 residues long. Germline V gene lookup returns CDR1 SGHTA and CDR2 FQGNSA. The ends lost 5 bases at V and 1 base at J; junction bases unmatched: 6. The CDR3, as DNA: TGTGCCAGCAGCATCCGGGACAGGGTGTCCTACAATGAGCAGTTCTTC. Translating it yields CASSIRDRVSYNEQFF. The full variable domain, rest sourced from reference TRBV7-2 and TRBJ2-1, is GAGVSQSPSNKVTEKGKDVELRCDPISGHTALYWYRQSLGQGLEFLIYFQGNSAPDKSGLPSDRFSAERTGGSVSTLTIQRTQQEDSAVYLCASSIRDRVSYNEQFFGPGTRLTVL.

The chain couples TRBV7-9 to TRBJ2-2; the D is unclear. V dropped 1 base and J dropped 4 bases, with 7 bases sitting between them. Germline V CDR1 and CDR2: SEHNR, FQNEAQ (reference sequence). This CDR3 spans 14 amino acids. The CDR3 bases are TGTGCCAGCAGCTTAGAAGGGTTCACCGGGGAGCTGTTTTTT. It translates to CASSLEGFTGELFF.

The rearrangement uses TRBV6-4 and TRBJ2-6; no clear D gene. The V end was cut by 0 bases, the J end by 0 bases, with 3 bases between. CDR3 length: 15 residues. Germline CDR1 is MRHNA and CDR2 is SNTAGT. The CDR3 DNA is TGTGCCAGCAGTGACTCTCACTCTGGGGCCAACGTCCTGACTTTC. This translates into CASSDSHSGANVLTF.

The chain recombines TRBV5-4 with TRBJ2-3, with TRBD2 matching 7 bases. The ends lost 3 bases at V and 4 bases at J; junction bases unmatched: 8. This CDR3 spans 15 amino acids. Germline V CDR1 and CDR2: SGHNT, YYREEE (reference sequence). This CDR3 reads CASSWGSRGSDTQYF. CDR3 nucleotide sequence: TGTGCCAGCAGCTGGGGCTCGCGGGGGTCAGATACGCAGTATTTT.

In the case of this clone: Other DNA sequences of this sample code for an identical CDR3. This rearrangement joins TRBV6-1 to TRBJ2-6; the D is unclear. CDR3 length equals 12 residues. The germline V gene has CDR1 MNHNS and CDR2 SASEGT. V lost 7 bases and J lost 2, with 3 bases in between. The CDR3 DNA is TGTGCCAGCACTCCTGGGGCCAACGTCCTGACTTTC. Protein product: CASTPGANVLTF.

The chain couples TRBV28 to TRBJ2-1, with no clear D. In germline, CDR1 is MDHEN, CDR2 SYDVKM. V lost 3 bases to trimming and J lost 7 bases, with 13 bases between them. The CDR3 is 14 residues long. CDR3 in amino acids: CASSFQRAQNEQFF. The CDR3 DNA reads TGTGCCAGCAGTTTCCAGCGCGCCCAAAATGAGCAGTTCTTC.

The chain joins TRBV10-1 to TRBJ2-3; D is unresolved. This CDR3 has 12 residues. Germline CDR1 and CDR2: WNHNN and SYGVQD (reference sequence). With 0 bases removed from V and 3 bases from J, the gap between germline ends came to 1 base. CDR3 residues: CASSESTDTQYF. The CDR3 nucleotides read TGCGCCAGCAGTGAGTCGACAGATACGCAGTATTTT.

V is TRBV14 and J is TRBJ2-7, with D unresolved. Trimming left V 1 base short and J 2 bases short, with 9 bases between. Germline CDR1 reads SGHDN; CDR2 reads FVKESK. The CDR3 runs to 14 residues. The CDR3 protein is CASSQGPATYEQYF. The CDR3 DNA reads as TGTGCCAGCAGCCAAGGGCCAGCGACCTACGAGCAGTACTTC.

The chain is built from TRBV19 and TRBJ2-7; 8 bases line up with TRBD1. This CDR3 contains 13 residues. CDR1 is LNHDA and CDR2 is SQIVND in the germline V gene (reference sequence). J lost 4 bases, V lost 5 bases, and 4 bases had no gene match. Here the CDR3 DNA reads TGTGCCAGTAGTCTCAGACAGGGGTACGAGCAGTACTTC. Protein sequence: CASSLRQGYEQYF. The full variable domain, with the rest looked up from reference TRBV19 and TRBJ2-7, is DGGITQSPKYLFRKEGQNVTLSCEQNLNHDAMYWYRQDPGQGLRLIYYSQIVNDFQKGDIAEGYSVSREKKESFPLTVTSAQKNPTAFYLCASSLRQGYEQYFGPGTRLTVT.

This clone has just a few counts. The chain carries TRBV5-8 and TRBJ1-1; TRBD1 agrees at 8 bases. This CDR3 region has 15 residues. Germline CDR1 and CDR2: SGHTS and YDEGEE. The V gene end was trimmed by 3 bases and the J gene end by 3 bases; junction bases not matched to a gene: 7. CDR3 bases: TGTGCCAGCAGCTCTCCCTACAGGGGGGACACTGAAGCTTTCTTT. It specifies CASSSPYRGDTEAFF.

The chain is built from TRBV6-1 and TRBJ2-5, with D possibly TRBD2 on 6 matching bases. The germline V and J ends were trimmed by 8 bases and 3 bases, with 13 bases remaining between them. The CDR3 contains 13 residues. From germline, CDR1 is MNHNS and CDR2 SASEGT. Here the CDR3 reads CASSWRGKETQYF. CDR3 bases: TGTGCCAGCTCTTGGAGGGGTAAAGAGACCCAGTACTTC.

The rearrangement links TRBV6-4 to TRBJ2-2; tentatively, D is TRBD2 (6 bases). There are 16 residues in the CDR3. Per the germline V gene, CDR1 is MRHNA and CDR2 is SNTAGT. Trimming took off 0 bases at V and 0 bases at J, with 8 bases between the two ends. The CDR3 nucleotides read TGTGCCAGCAGTGACTCCCGGGGGTCGAACACCGGGGAGCTGTTTTTT. Residues: CASSDSRGSNTGELFF.

This chain uses TRBV5-6 with TRBJ2-5, with 9 bases identical to TRBD1. This CDR3 has 14 amino acids. Germline V gene data show CDR1 as SGHDT and CDR2 as YYEEEE. Trimming cost V 4 bases and J 3 bases; bases outside gene matches: 4. The CDR3 DNA reads TGTGCCAGCAGCCGGACAGGGGTGGAAGAGACCCAGTACTTC. Amino acid sequence: CASSRTGVEETQYF.

The chain couples TRBV19 to TRBJ1-5; D is perhaps TRBD1 (6 bases). Germline V lookup: CDR1 LNHDA, CDR2 SQIVND (reference sequence). V was pared by 1 base and J by 4 bases, with 11 bases between. The CDR3 is 15 residues long. CDR3 DNA sequence: TGTGCCAGTAGTATAGGGGGACACGGTAATCAGCCCCAGCATTTT. Translated, it gives CASSIGGHGNQPQHF.

The J gene is TRBJ2-7, the V gene TRBV6-6, with D possibly being TRBD1 or TRBD2 (6 bases each). CDR3 size: 14 residues. Trimming stripped 9 bases from V and 3 bases from J, with 18 bases between. Germline CDR1 and CDR2: MNHNY and SVGAGI (reference sequence). The DNA of the CDR3 is TGTGCCAGTTCGTCGGGGGCCCCTCTCTACGAGCAGTACTTC. This sequence encodes CASSSGAPLYEQYF.

This clone appeared once. This chain connects TRBV6-1 to TRBJ2-2; D unclear. V lost 1 base and J 7 bases, leaving 13 bases between the germline ends. Germline V CDR1 and CDR2: MNHNS, SASEGT. The CDR3 length is 15 residues. The CDR3 DNA reads as TGTGCCAGCAGTGAAGGTGCGGTACGGAGCGGGGAGCTGTTTTTT. Translated: CASSEGAVRSGELFF.

The chain employs TRBV5-1 and TRBJ2-5; TRBD1 aligns across 12 bases. The CDR3 extends over 16 amino acids. Germline CDR1 and CDR2: SGHRS and YFSETQ. J gave up 2 bases and V 4 bases, and 6 bases lay outside the gene matches. In nucleotides, the CDR3 is TGCGCCAGCAGCCTAGGGACAGGGGGCCGGCAAGAGACCCAGTACTTC. It codes for CASSLGTGGRQETQYF.

V and J are TRBV5-6 and TRBJ2-7; 12 bases agree with TRBD1. This CDR3 region has 15 residues. Germline CDR1 reads SGHDT; CDR2 reads YYEEEE. The V segment lost 3 bases and the J segment 6 bases; nucleotides outside the gene matches: 7. In nucleotides, the CDR3 is TGTGCCAGCAGCTGGACCGGGACAGGGGGCGTCGAGCAGTACTTC. Translation gives CASSWTGTGGVEQYF.

This rearrangement joins TRBV10-3 to TRBJ1-5; D might be TRBD1 (6 bases). This CDR3 is built from 12 residues. The germline CDR1 and CDR2 sequences are ENHRY and SYGVKD. Trimming left V 11 bases short and J 4 bases short, with 12 bases between. CDR3 nucleotides: TGTGCCTCCAGGGGTGGAAATCAGCCCCAGCATTTT. Translated: CASRGGNQPQHF.

V is TRBV18 and J is TRBJ2-4; the match to TRBD2 covers 9 bases. The germline V gene encodes CDR1 KGHSH and CDR2 LQKENI. CDR3 length: 17 amino acids. After removal of 1 base from V and 3 bases from J, the junction contained 7 bases not matched to a gene. The CDR3 protein is CASSPRVAGVGKNIQYF. CDR3 bases: TGTGCCAGCTCACCACGGGTAGCGGGGGTTGGCAAAAACATTCAGTACTTC. The variable domain in full, with the rest retrieved from reference TRBV18 and TRBJ2-4, is NAGVMQNPRHLVRRRGQEARLRCSPMKGHSHVYWYRQLPEEGLKFMVYLQKENIIDESGMPKERFSAEFPKEGPSILRIQQVVRGDSAAYFCASSPRVAGVGKNIQYFGAGTRLSVL.

The genes are TRBV7-9 and TRBJ1-3; the D is unclear. Trimming removed 2 bases at V and 4 bases at J, with 12 bases between. The CDR3 is 15 amino acids. The germline gives CDR1 SEHNR, CDR2 FQNEAQ (reference sequence). The CDR3 here is CASSLWPQRGNTIYF. DNA of the CDR3: TGTGCCAGCAGCTTATGGCCCCAGCGGGGAAACACCATATATTTT. Filled out from reference TRBV7-9 and TRBJ1-3, the complete variable domain reads DTGVSQNPRHKITKRGQNVTFRCDPISEHNRLYWYRQTLGQGPEFLTYFQNEAQLEKSRLLSDRFSAERPKGSFSTLEIQRTEQGDSAMYLCASSLWPQRGNTIYFGEGSWLTVV.

The chain links TRBV6-1 to TRBJ2-3, with 7 bases that match TRBD2. J lost 0 bases, V lost 5 bases, and 5 bases had no gene match. Germline CDR1 reads MNHNS; CDR2 reads SASEGT. This CDR3 has 15 residues. Written as DNA, the CDR3 is TGTGCCAGCAGTCGCGGGGGAGCTAGCACAGATACGCAGTATTTT. Translated, it gives CASSRGGASTDTQYF.

Only a few counts were recorded for this clone. The CDR3 is CATSRTGGFGAEAFF. The CDR3 coding sequence is TGTGCCACCTCTAGGACAGGGGGCTTCGGGGCTGAAGCTTTCTTT. The rearrangement links TRBV2 to TRBJ1-1; TRBD1 matches at 11 bases. Losses at the gene ends were 10 bases for V and 6 bases for J; bases not matched to a gene: 13. CDR1 and CDR2 from the germline V gene are SNHLY and FYNNEI. This CDR3 has 15 amino acids.

The chain carries TRBV2 and TRBJ2-7; D may be TRBD1 (5 bases). Per germline, CDR1 SNHLY and CDR2 FYNNEI. The CDR3 runs 13 residues. V dropped 4 bases and J dropped 0 bases, with 7 bases sitting between them. CDR3 in amino acids: CASSVGDSYEQYF. CDR3 DNA: TGTGCCAGCAGTGTAGGGGACTCCTACGAGCAGTACTTC.

The chain links TRBV5-1 to TRBJ2-3, with D unclear. The CDR3 is 12 residues long. The ends were cut back, 4 bases at V and 1 base at J, with 4 bases in the middle. The germline V gene encodes CDR1 SGHRS and CDR2 YFSETQ. The CDR3 DNA is TGCGCCAGCAGCCCTCGCACAGATACGCAGTATTTT. It specifies CASSPRTDTQYF.

The chain joins TRBV7-9 to TRBJ2-3, with D hard to call. The V and J ends lost 0 bases and 4 bases respectively, with 2 bases between them. Germline CDR1 and CDR2: SEHNR and FQNEAQ (reference sequence). The CDR3 has 12 residues. The CDR3: CASSLASDTQYF. The CDR3 nucleotides are TGTGCCAGCAGCTTAGCTTCAGATACGCAGTATTTT.

The chain combines TRBV28 with TRBJ1-6, with D possibly being TRBD1 (5 bases). Trimming took 3 bases from V and 7 from J, leaving 10 bases between them. Germline V CDR1 and CDR2: MDHEN, SYDVKM. This CDR3 region has 14 residues. This CDR3 reads CASSLVGPNSPLHF. DNA of the CDR3: TGTGCCAGCAGTTTGGTGGGGCCGAATTCACCCCTCCACTTT.

The J gene is TRBJ1-5, the V gene TRBV15; D is undetermined. CDR3 length: 17 residues. Germline CDR1 reads LNHNV; CDR2 reads YYDKDF (reference sequence). Trimming cost V 3 bases and J 1 base, with 16 bases left between them. The CDR3 coding sequence is TGTGCCACCAGCAGGTCGCGCACTAGATTAAGCAATCAGCCCCAGCATTTT. Residues: CATSRSRTRLSNQPQHF.

The chain has TRBV28 and TRBJ2-7; 8 nucleotides line up with TRBD1. CDR3 size: 12 residues. Germline assignment: CDR1 MDHEN and CDR2 SYDVKM. Trimming cost V 5 bases and J 6 bases; bases outside gene matches: 3. Here the CDR3 DNA reads TGTGCCAGCAGTACCGGACAGGGCGAGCAGTACTTC. This codes for CASSTGQGEQYF.

The chain carries TRBV11-2 and TRBJ2-1; no definite D call. The germline gives CDR1 SGHAT, CDR2 FQNNGV. The length of the CDR3 is 15 residues. Deletions cut 5 bases from V and 0 bases from J, with 11 bases between. CDR3 region: CASSPRSGSYNEQFF. Written as DNA, the CDR3 is TGTGCCAGCAGCCCTCGGTCGGGCTCCTACAATGAGCAGTTCTTC.

This chain joins TRBV11-2 and TRBJ2-3; tentatively, D is TRBD1 (6 bases). The CDR3 loop spans 13 amino acids. V gave up 1 base and J gave up 4 bases, with 6 bases separating them. Germline assignment: CDR1 SGHAT and CDR2 FQNNGV. The CDR3 loop reads CASSLGQADTQYF. The CDR3 DNA reads as TGTGCCAGCAGCTTAGGACAGGCAGATACGCAGTATTTT.